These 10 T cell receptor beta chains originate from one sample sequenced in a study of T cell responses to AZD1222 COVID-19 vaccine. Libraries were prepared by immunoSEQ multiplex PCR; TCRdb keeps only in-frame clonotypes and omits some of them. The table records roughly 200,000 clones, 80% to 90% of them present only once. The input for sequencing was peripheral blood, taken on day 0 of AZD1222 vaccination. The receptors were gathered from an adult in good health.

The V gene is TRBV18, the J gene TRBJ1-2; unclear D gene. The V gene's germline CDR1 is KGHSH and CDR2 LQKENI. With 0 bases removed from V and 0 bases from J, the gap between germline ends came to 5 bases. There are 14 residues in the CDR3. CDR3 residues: CASSPPGTNYGYTF. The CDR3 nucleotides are TGTGCCAGCTCACCACCGGGAACTAACTATGGCTACACCTTC.

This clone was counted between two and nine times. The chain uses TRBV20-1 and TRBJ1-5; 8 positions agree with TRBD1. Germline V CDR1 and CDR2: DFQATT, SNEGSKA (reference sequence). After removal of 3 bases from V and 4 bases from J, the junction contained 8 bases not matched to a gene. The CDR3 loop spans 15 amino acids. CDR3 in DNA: TGCAGTGCTAGTAGCGACAGGGGCCAGAATCAGCCCCAGCATTTT. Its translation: CSASSDRGQNQPQHF.

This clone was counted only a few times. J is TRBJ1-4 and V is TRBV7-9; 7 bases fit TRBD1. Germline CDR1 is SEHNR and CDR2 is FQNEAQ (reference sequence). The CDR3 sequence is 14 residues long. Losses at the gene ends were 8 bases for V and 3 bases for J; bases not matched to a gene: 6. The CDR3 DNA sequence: TGTGCCAGCGTACAGGGGAAGGCTAATGAAAAACTGTTTTTT. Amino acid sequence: CASVQGKANEKLFF.

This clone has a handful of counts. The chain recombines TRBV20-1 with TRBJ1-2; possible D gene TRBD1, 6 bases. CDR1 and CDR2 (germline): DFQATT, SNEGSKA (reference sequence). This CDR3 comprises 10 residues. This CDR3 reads CSFRTDDYTF. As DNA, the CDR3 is TGCAGCTTCCGGACAGACGACTACACCTTC.

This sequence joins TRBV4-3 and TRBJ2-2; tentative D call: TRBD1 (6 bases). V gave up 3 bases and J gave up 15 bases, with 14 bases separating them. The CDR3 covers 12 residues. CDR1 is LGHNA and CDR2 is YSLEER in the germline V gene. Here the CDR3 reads CASSQTGLSLFF. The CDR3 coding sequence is TGCGCCAGCAGCCAGACAGGACTTAGCTTGTTTTTT.

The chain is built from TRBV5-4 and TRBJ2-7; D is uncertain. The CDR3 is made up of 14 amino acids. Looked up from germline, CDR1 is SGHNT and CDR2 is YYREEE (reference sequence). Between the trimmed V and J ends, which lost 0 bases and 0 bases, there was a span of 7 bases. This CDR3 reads CASSLEPRSYEQYF. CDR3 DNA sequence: TGTGCCAGCAGCTTGGAACCCCGCTCCTACGAGCAGTACTTC.

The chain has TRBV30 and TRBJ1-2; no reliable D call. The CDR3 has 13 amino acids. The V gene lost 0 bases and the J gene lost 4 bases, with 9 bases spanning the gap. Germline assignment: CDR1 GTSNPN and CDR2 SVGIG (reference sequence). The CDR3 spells CAWSVLLSYGYTF. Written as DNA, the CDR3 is TGTGCCTGGAGTGTATTGTTATCCTATGGCTACACCTTC.

CDR3 nucleotide sequence: TGTGCCAGCAGCCCACAGGGGGTCACCTCCTACGAGCAGTACTTC. This encodes CASSPQGVTSYEQYF. The chain is built from TRBV21-1 and TRBJ2-7; the table's TRBD1 call for D was not verified on the DNA. TRBV21-1 is flagged as a pseudogene. There are 15 residues in the CDR3.

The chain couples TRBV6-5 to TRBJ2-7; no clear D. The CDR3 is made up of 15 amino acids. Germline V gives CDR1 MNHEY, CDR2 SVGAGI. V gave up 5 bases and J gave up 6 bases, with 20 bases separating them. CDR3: CASSLPPGASTEQYF. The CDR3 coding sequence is TGTGCCAGCAGTCTTCCCCCTGGCGCGTCCACCGAGCAGTACTTC.

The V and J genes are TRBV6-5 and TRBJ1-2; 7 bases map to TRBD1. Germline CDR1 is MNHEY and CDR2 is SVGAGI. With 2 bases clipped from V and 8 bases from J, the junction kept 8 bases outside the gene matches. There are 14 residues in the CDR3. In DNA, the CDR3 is TGTGCCAGCAGTTACCAACAGGGGATTGGAGGCTACACCTTC. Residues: CASSYQQGIGGYTF.